A single sample gave rise to the 2 T cell receptor beta chains below, sequenced in a study of cytomegalovirus exposure and HLA in healthy donors. Both 60 Vbeta primers and 13 Jbeta primers went into the PCR. The table came from immunoSEQ multiplex PCR; TCRdb's copy has only in-frame clones and leaves some out. The sample includes around 280,000 clones, about 90% of them seen just once. The sequenced sample was PBMCs. Every receptor here comes from a woman younger than 30 in good health and CMV-seronegative.

The genes are TRBV27 and TRBJ2-7; 11 nucleotides match TRBD1. The CDR3 has 14 residues. V dropped 2 bases and J dropped 7; count of bases not matched to a gene: 4. The germline V gene has CDR1 MNHEY and CDR2 SMNVEV (reference sequence). The CDR3 DNA follows: TGTGCCAGCAGTTTAGGACAGGGGGCTCGGGAGCAGTACTTC. It translates to CASSLGQGAREQYF.

The V and J genes are TRBV4-1 and TRBJ2-7; 12 bases match TRBD2. The V gene's germline CDR1 is MGHRA and CDR2 YSYEKL. This CDR3 has 14 amino acids. V was pared by 3 bases and J by 7 bases, with 4 bases of the junction left unmatched. The CDR3 loop reads CASSHGLAGWEQYF. The CDR3 DNA is TGCGCCAGCAGCCATGGACTAGCGGGATGGGAGCAGTACTTC.